These 13 T cell receptor beta chains came from one sample sequenced in a study of blood T cell repertoires in COVID-19. TCRdb's copy holds only in-frame clones and misses some; the assay was immunoSEQ multiplex PCR. The sample consists of about 150,000 clones, 84% of them appearing once. The sample was peripheral blood. The receptors here all came from a woman between 50 and 59 years old with acute or convalescent COVID-19.

The CDR3 sequence is CASSEILTLSNEQFF. The CDR3 DNA reads TGTGCCAGCAGTGAAATATTAACTCTAAGCAATGAGCAGTTCTTC. The V and J genes are TRBV2 and TRBJ2-1; D not resolved. Germline V gives CDR1 SNHLY, CDR2 FYNNEI. The V gene lost 2 bases and the J gene lost 6 bases, with 14 bases spanning the gap. The CDR3 spans 15 residues.

V usage is TRBV6-5 and J usage is TRBJ1-5; no reliable D call. V lost 5 bases, J lost 6 bases, and 11 bases lay in between. The CDR3 consists of 13 residues. CDR1 is MNHEY and CDR2 is SVGAGI in the germline V gene. The CDR3 DNA is TGTGCCAGCAGTACCCAGCGGGGTCAGCCCCAGCATTTT. This codes for CASSTQRGQPQHF.

The V and J genes are TRBV7-9 and TRBJ1-2, with D perhaps matching TRBD1 (5 bases). Germline V gives CDR1 SEHNR, CDR2 FQNEAQ (reference sequence). V was pared by 5 bases and J by 2 bases, with 18 bases between. This CDR3 is 16 amino acids long. The CDR3, as DNA: TGTGCCAGCAGCGGAATCCTTGCGGGGGAAAACTATGGCTACACCTTC. Its protein is CASSGILAGENYGYTF.

This clone was counted many times. This sequence joins TRBV6-1 and TRBJ2-7; no reliable D call. CDR1 and CDR2 from the germline V gene are MNHNS and SASEGT. With 1 base removed from V and 3 bases from J, the gap between germline ends came to 7 bases. The CDR3 spans 13 residues. CDR3 sequence reads: CASSEEPHYEQYF. CDR3 nucleotide sequence: TGTGCCAGCAGTGAAGAACCACACTACGAGCAGTACTTC.

This clone appeared a single time. The chain's CDR3 is CASRTTGSSYNEQFF. DNA for the CDR3: TGTGCCAGCAGGACGACAGGGAGCTCCTACAATGAGCAGTTCTTC. This sequence joins TRBV6-5 and TRBJ2-1; 7 bases are shared with TRBD1. CDR3 length equals 15 residues. V shed 6 bases and J 0 bases; nucleotides not matched to a gene: 5. CDR1 is MNHEY, CDR2 SVGAGI, per germline.

V usage is TRBV7-2 and J usage is TRBJ1-2; 9 bases match TRBD1. The trim removed 3 bases at V and 4 bases at J, leaving 0 bases unmatched. Germline V gene lookup returns CDR1 SGHTA and CDR2 FQGNSA. The CDR3 extends over 13 amino acids. The CDR3 region has the DNA TGTGCCAGCAGCTTGGGACAGGGCTATGGCTACACCTTC. Its protein is CASSLGQGYGYTF.

The J gene is TRBJ2-1, the V gene TRBV4-2, with TRBD2 as a possible D gene (6 bases). Germline-derived CDR1 and CDR2 are LGHNA and YNFKEQ. The CDR3 has 13 residues. Deletions cut 0 bases from V and 12 bases from J, with 12 bases between. This CDR3 is CASSQDGGTGQFF. For the CDR3, the DNA is TGTGCCAGCAGCCAAGACGGGGGAACCGGGCAGTTCTTC.

The chain joins TRBV18 to TRBJ1-2, with D possibly matching TRBD1 (5 bases). The CDR3 consists of 14 residues. Germline V lookup: CDR1 KGHSH, CDR2 LQKENI. Trimming stripped 2 bases from V and 1 base from J, with 8 bases between. CDR3: CASSPTTVNYGYTF. Written as DNA, the CDR3 is TGTGCCAGCTCACCAACGACAGTTAACTATGGCTACACCTTC.

The chain employs TRBV6-4 and TRBJ2-7; D is perhaps TRBD1 (6 bases). The CDR3 loop spans 13 amino acids. V dropped 7 bases and J dropped 0 bases, with 10 bases sitting between them. Germline V gene data show CDR1 as MRHNA and CDR2 as SNTAGT. The CDR3 sequence is CASTQQGSYEQYF. The CDR3 DNA follows: TGTGCCAGCACTCAACAGGGCTCCTACGAGCAGTACTTC.

The chain is built from TRBV18 and TRBJ1-5; TRBD1 aligns across 9 bases. CDR1 and CDR2 from the germline V gene are KGHSH and LQKENI. This CDR3 contains 15 residues. Losses at the gene ends were 3 bases for V and 7 bases for J; bases not matched to a gene: 7. CDR3 in DNA: TGTGCCAGCTCACCGGGACAGGGATATGTCCAGCCCCAGCATTTT. Its protein product is CASSPGQGYVQPQHF.

This CDR3 is CASSLPVAGYTDTQYF. CDR3 in DNA: TGTGCCAGCAGTTTACCCGTAGCGGGGTACACAGATACGCAGTATTTT. The V and J genes are TRBV28 and TRBJ2-3; TRBD2 matches 8 bases. V was pared by 2 bases and J by 2 bases, with 6 bases of the junction left unmatched. Germline values: CDR1 MDHEN, CDR2 SYDVKM. The CDR3 totals 16 residues.

The J gene is TRBJ2-1, the V gene TRBV4-2, with 11 bases fitting TRBD2. Germline V CDR1 and CDR2: LGHNA, YNFKEQ. V gave up 6 bases and J gave up 6 bases; unmatched junction bases: 7. The CDR3 extends over 15 amino acids. DNA for the CDR3: TGTGCCAGCAGTAAAGAGGGGACTAGCGGCAATGAGCAGTTCTTC. Its translation: CASSKEGTSGNEQFF.

This chain joins TRBV7-2 and TRBJ2-3; TRBD2 matches at 11 bases. J gave up 4 bases and V 6 bases, and 6 bases lay outside the gene matches. Germline assignment: CDR1 SGHTA and CDR2 FQGNSA. The CDR3 is 15 amino acids. DNA for the CDR3: TGTGCCAGCAGGCCTAGCGGGGGGCCCCCAGATACGCAGTATTTT. This encodes CASRPSGGPPDTQYF. Complete variable domain (other parts from reference TRBV7-2 and TRBJ2-3): GAGVSQSPSNKVTEKGKDVELRCDPISGHTALYWYRQSLGQGLEFLIYFQGNSAPDKSGLPSDRFSAERTGGSVSTLTIQRTQQEDSAVYLCASRPSGGPPDTQYFGPGTRLTVL.